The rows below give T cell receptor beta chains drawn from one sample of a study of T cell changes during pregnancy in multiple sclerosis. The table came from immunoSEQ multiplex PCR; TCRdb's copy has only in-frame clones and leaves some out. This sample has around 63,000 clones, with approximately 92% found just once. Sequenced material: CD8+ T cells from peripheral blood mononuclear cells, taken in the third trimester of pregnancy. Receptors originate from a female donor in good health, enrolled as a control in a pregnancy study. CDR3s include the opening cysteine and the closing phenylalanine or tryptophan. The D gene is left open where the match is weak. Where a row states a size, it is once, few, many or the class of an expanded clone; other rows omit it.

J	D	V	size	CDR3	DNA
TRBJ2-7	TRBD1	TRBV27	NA	CASSGQGFTYEQYF	TGTGCCAGCAGTGGACAGGGTTTTACCTACGAGCAGTACTTC
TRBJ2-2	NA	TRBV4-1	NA	CASSHGLANTGELFF	TGCGCCAGCAGCCACGGACTTGCGAACACCGGGGAGCTGTTTTTT
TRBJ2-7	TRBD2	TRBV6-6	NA	CASSKGLAGDYEQYF	TGTGCCAGCAGTAAGGGGCTAGCGGGGGACTACGAGCAGTACTTC
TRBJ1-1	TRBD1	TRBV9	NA	CASSEIYRGTEAFF	TGTGCCAGCAGCGAAATTTACAGGGGCACTGAAGCTTTCTTT
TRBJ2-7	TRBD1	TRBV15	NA	CATSTRDSSYEQYF	TGTGCCACCAGCACCCGGGACAGTTCCTACGAGCAGTACTTC
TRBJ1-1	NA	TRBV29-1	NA	CSVEAGWGAEAFF	TGCAGCGTTGAAGCAGGGTGGGGCGCTGAAGCTTTCTTT
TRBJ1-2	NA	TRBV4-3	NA	CASSQGLQDGYTF	TGCGCCAGCAGCCAAGGATTACAGGACGGCTACACCTTC
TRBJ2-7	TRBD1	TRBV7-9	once	CASSSGTGSIYEQYF	TGTGCCAGCAGCTCTGGGACAGGGAGTATCTACGAGCAGTACTTC
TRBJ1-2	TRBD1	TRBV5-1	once	CASSLEGARGYTF	TGCGCCAGCAGCTTGGAGGGGGCTCGTGGCTACACCTTC
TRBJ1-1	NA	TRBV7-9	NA	CASSSEGMNTEAFF	TGTGCCAGCAGCTCGGAGGGGATGAACACTGAAGCTTTCTTT
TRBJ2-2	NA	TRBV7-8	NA	CASSLDGLNTGELFF	TGTGCCAGCAGCTTAGACGGACTGAACACCGGGGAGCTGTTTTTT
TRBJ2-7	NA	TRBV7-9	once	CASSLYQEELYF	TGTGCCAGCAGCCTGTATCAGGAGGAACTGTACTTC
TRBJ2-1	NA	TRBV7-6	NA	CASSLAGREQFF	TGTGCCAGCAGCCTGGCAGGTAGGGAGCAGTTCTTC
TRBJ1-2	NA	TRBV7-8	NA	CASSYSQTLYSGYTF	TGTGCCAGCAGCTATTCCCAGACTTTGTATTCCGGCTACACCTTC
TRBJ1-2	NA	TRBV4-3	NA	CASSQDTGILVYGYTF	TGCGCCAGCAGCCAAGATACAGGGATTCTTGTCTATGGCTACACCTTC
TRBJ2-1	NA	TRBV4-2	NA	CASSQDAGNPSDEQFF	TGTGCCAGCAGCCAAGATGCCGGGAATCCGAGCGATGAGCAGTTCTTC
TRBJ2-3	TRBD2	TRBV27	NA	CASSLFGGGPGDTQYF	TGTGCCAGCAGTTTATTCGGGGGGGGGCCGGGGGATACGCAGTATTTT
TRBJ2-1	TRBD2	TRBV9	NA	CASSVGLAGGLSSYNEQFF	TGTGCCAGCAGCGTAGGACTAGCGGGGGGACTAAGCTCCTACAATGAGCAGTTCTTC
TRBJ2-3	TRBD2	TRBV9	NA	CASSVLAGGPYDTQYF	TGTGCCAGCAGCGTGCTAGCGGGGGGGCCATATGATACGCAGTATTTT
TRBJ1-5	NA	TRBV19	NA	CASSIKGYQPQHF	TGTGCCAGTAGTATAAAGGGGTATCAGCCCCAGCATTTT
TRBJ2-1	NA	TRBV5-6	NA	CASNPGQGGSYNEQFF	TGTGCCAGCAACCCCGGGCAGGGTGGCTCCTACAATGAGCAGTTCTTC
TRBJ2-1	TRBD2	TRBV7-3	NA	CASSLSVGGTYNEQFF	TGTGCCAGCAGCTTAAGTGTCGGGGGGACTTACAATGAGCAGTTCTTC
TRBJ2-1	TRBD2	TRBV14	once	CASSLLVFSGGNYNEQFF	TGTGCCAGCAGCCTGCTTGTTTTTAGCGGGGGGAACTACAATGAGCAGTTCTTC
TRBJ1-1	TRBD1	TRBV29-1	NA	CSVEAGGTGVMNTEAFF	TGCAGCGTTGAAGCAGGGGGGACAGGGGTTATGAACACTGAAGCTTTCTTT
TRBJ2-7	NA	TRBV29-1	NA	CSVQGRGTIYEQYF	TGCAGCGTTCAAGGCAGGGGCACGATTTACGAGCAGTACTTC
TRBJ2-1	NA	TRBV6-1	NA	CASSEIGGWEQFF	TGTGCCAGCAGTGAAATAGGGGGATGGGAGCAGTTCTTC
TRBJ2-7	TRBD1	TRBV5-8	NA	CASPTGAYF	TGTGCCAGCCCGACAGGGGCGTACTTC
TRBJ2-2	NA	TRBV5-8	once	CASSIYPGWTGELFF	TGTGCCAGCAGCATCTACCCGGGGTGGACCGGGGAGCTGTTTTTT
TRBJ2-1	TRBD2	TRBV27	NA	CASSSLAGGIYNEQFF	TGTGCCAGCAGTTCCCTCGCGGGGGGGATTTACAATGAGCAGTTCTTC
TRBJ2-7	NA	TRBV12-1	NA	CASSDDRTSYEQYF	TGTGCCAGCAGTGATGACAGGACGTCCTACGAGCAGTACTTC
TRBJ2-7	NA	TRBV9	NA	CASSPGGDRDYEQYF	TGTGCCAGCAGCCCGGGGGGGGACAGGGATTACGAGCAGTACTTC
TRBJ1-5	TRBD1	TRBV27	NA	CASSPGSGTGRDQPQHF	TGTGCCAGCAGTCCGGGATCAGGGACAGGGAGGGATCAGCCCCAGCATTTT
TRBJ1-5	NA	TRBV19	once	CASSTRGGWDQPQHF	TGTGCCAGTAGTACCCGGGGGGGTTGGGATCAGCCCCAGCATTTT
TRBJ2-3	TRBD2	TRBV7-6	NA	CASSLMEAGGLADTQYF	TGTGCCAGCAGCTTAATGGAAGCGGGGGGCCTGGCAGATACGCAGTATTTT
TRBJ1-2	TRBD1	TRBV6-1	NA	CASSDLRTGVAIGGYTF	TGTGCCAGCAGTGATCTCCGGACAGGGGTTGCAATAGGTGGCTACACCTTC
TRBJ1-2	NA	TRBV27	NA	CATLGGNGYTF	TGTGCCACCTTGGGGGGTAACGGCTACACCTTC
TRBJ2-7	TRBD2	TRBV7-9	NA	CASSSETSGTYEQYF	TGTGCCAGCAGCTCCGAGACTAGCGGGACCTACGAGCAGTACTTC
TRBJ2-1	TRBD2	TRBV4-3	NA	CASSQGLAELYNEQFF	TGCGCCAGCAGCCAAGGACTAGCGGAGCTCTACAATGAGCAGTTCTTC
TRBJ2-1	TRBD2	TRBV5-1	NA	CASSLQRGGDNEQFF	TGCGCCAGCAGCTTACAGCGGGGGGGGGACAATGAGCAGTTCTTC
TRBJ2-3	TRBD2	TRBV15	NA	CATSRAGTSNIADTQYF	TGTGCCACCAGCAGGGCAGGGACTAGCAATATTGCAGATACGCAGTATTTT
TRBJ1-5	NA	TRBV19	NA	CASSIGDKNQPQHF	TGTGCCAGTAGTATCGGGGACAAAAATCAGCCCCAGCATTTT
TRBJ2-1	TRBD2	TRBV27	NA	CASSLPGLAGTNEQFF	TGTGCCAGCAGTCTTCCGGGACTAGCGGGGACCAATGAGCAGTTCTTC
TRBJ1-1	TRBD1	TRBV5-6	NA	CASSFYRGSTEAFF	TGTGCCAGCAGCTTCTACAGGGGATCCACTGAAGCTTTCTTT
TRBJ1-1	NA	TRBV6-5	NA	CASSSTMNTEAFF	TGTGCCAGCAGTTCAACTATGAACACTGAAGCTTTCTTT
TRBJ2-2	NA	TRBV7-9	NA	CASSPTPGFSNTGELFF	TGTGCCAGCAGCCCGACTCCCGGTTTCTCGAACACCGGGGAGCTGTTTTTT
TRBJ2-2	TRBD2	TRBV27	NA	CASSSGTSGVGTGELFF	TGTGCCAGCAGTTCCGGGACTAGCGGGGTTGGAACCGGGGAGCTGTTTTTT
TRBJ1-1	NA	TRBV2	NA	CASISGTEAFF	TGTGCCAGCATAAGCGGGACTGAAGCTTTCTTT
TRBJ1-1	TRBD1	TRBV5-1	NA	CASSLTGGAEAFF	TGCGCCAGCAGCCTGACAGGGGGAGCTGAAGCTTTCTTT
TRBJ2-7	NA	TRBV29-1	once	CSVEIAGETYEQYF	TGCAGCGTTGAGATCGCAGGGGAGACCTACGAGCAGTACTTC
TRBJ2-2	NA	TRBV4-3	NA	CASSQDRNTGELFF	TGCGCCAGCAGCCAAGACAGAAACACCGGGGAGCTGTTTTTT
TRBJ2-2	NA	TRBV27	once	CASSLDGGTEYTGELFF	TGTGCCAGCAGTTTAGATGGGGGCACGGAATACACCGGGGAGCTGTTTTTT
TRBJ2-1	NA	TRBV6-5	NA	CASSSTLESSYNEQFF	TGTGCCAGCAGTTCCACATTGGAGAGCTCCTACAATGAGCAGTTCTTC
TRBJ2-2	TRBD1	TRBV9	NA	CASRQQGNGELFF	TGTGCCAGCAGACAACAGGGGAACGGGGAGCTGTTTTTT
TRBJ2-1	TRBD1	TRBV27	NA	CASSSGQGGDEQFF	TGTGCCAGCAGTTCGGGACAGGGGGGCGATGAGCAGTTCTTC